Listed below are T cell receptor beta chains from one sample, sequenced in a study of T cells in localized non-small cell lung cancer. Sequencing used immunoSEQ multiplex PCR; TCRdb keeps in-frame clones, though not all of them. The table records about 3,000 clones, approximately 19% of them present only once. The input for sequencing was lung tumor tissue, taken before any cancer treatment. These TCRs come from a man aged 35 to 69 with stage I squamous cell lung carcinoma. Each CDR3 is given with its conserved first and last residue. The order of the fields is D gene, J gene, V gene, clone size, CDR3 DNA, CDR3 protein. The D gene is left open where the match is weak. Rows give clone size only sometimes, using once, few, many, or a class for an expanded clone.

D gene: TRBD2
J gene: TRBJ2-1
V gene: TRBV19
clone size: .
CDR3 DNA: TGTGCCAGTAGTACGTCGCTAGCGGGAGGGGGTGAGCAGTTCTTC
CDR3 protein: CASSTSLAGGGEQFF

D gene: TRBD1
J gene: TRBJ1-6
V gene: TRBV6-8
clone size: .
CDR3 DNA: TGTGCCGGCCGCCGACAGGGAAACTCACCCCTCCACTTT
CDR3 protein: CAGRRQGNSPLHF

D gene: .
J gene: TRBJ2-6
V gene: TRBV9
clone size: .
CDR3 DNA: TGTGCCAGCAGTGAAATCGGGGCTGGGGCCAACGTCCTGACTTTC
CDR3 protein: CASSEIGAGANVLTF

D gene: TRBD1
J gene: TRBJ2-3
V gene: TRBV7-1
clone size: few
CDR3 DNA: TGTGCCAGCAGCATGGGACAGGGGCGCACAGATACGCAGTATTTT
CDR3 protein: CASSMGQGRTDTQYF

D gene: TRBD2
J gene: TRBJ2-3
V gene: TRBV9
clone size: few
CDR3 DNA: TGTGCCAGCAGCGTTAACTCACCGGGACTAGCGGGGGGCGATACGCAGTATTTT
CDR3 protein: CASSVNSPGLAGGDTQYF

D gene: .
J gene: TRBJ1-1
V gene: TRBV6-8
clone size: .
CDR3 DNA: TGTGCCAGCACCCCCGGGGGACAAGGCCGGGCTTTCTTT
CDR3 protein: CASTPGGQGRAFF

D gene: .
J gene: TRBJ1-2
V gene: TRBV11-3
clone size: few
CDR3 DNA: TGTGCCAGCAGCTTTGTGGGACCTGCGAATTATGGCTACACCTTC
CDR3 protein: CASSFVGPANYGYTF

D gene: .
J gene: TRBJ2-1
V gene: TRBV18
clone size: .
CDR3 DNA: TGTGCCAGCTCACCAACCCAGGGGGGCTACAATGAGCAGTTCTTC
CDR3 protein: CASSPTQGGYNEQFF

D gene: TRBD1
J gene: TRBJ1-1
V gene: TRBV11-3
clone size: large
CDR3 DNA: TGTGCCAGCAGCTTGAGGGGGACAGGGACTCAGGGGGCTTTCTTT
CDR3 protein: CASSLRGTGTQGAFF

D gene: TRBD2
J gene: TRBJ2-7
V gene: TRBV11-3
clone size: large
CDR3 DNA: TGTGCCAGCAGCCCGCAGCGGGGGGGCTACGAGCAGTACTTC
CDR3 protein: CASSPQRGGYEQYF

D gene: .
J gene: TRBJ1-1
V gene: TRBV28
clone size: medium-sized
CDR3 DNA: TGTGCCAGCAGTTTAGCAGGGAACACTGAAGCTTTCTTT
CDR3 protein: CASSLAGNTEAFF

D gene: .
J gene: TRBJ1-2
V gene: TRBV9
clone size: .
CDR3 DNA: TGTGCCAGCAGCGTAGTGGGGTCTTTTGGCTACACCTTC
CDR3 protein: CASSVVGSFGYTF

D gene: .
J gene: TRBJ1-2
V gene: TRBV6-1
clone size: few
CDR3 DNA: TGTGCCAGCAGTGAAGCGACTCCCGTCTATGGCTACACCTTC
CDR3 protein: CASSEATPVYGYTF

D gene: TRBD2
J gene: TRBJ2-7
V gene: TRBV19
clone size: .
CDR3 DNA: TGTGCCACCGACGGGGGGTCCCACGAGCAGTACTTC
CDR3 protein: CATDGGSHEQYF

D gene: .
J gene: TRBJ1-2
V gene: TRBV28
clone size: .
CDR3 DNA: TGTGCCAGCAGGCCCAGAAGATATGGCTACACCTTC
CDR3 protein: CASRPRRYGYTF

D gene: TRBD1
J gene: TRBJ2-6
V gene: TRBV19
clone size: .
CDR3 DNA: TGTGCCAGTAGTGGGACAGGGACTGGGGCCAACGTCCTGACTTTC
CDR3 protein: CASSGTGTGANVLTF

D gene: TRBD1
J gene: TRBJ1-4
V gene: TRBV30
clone size: .
CDR3 DNA: TGTGCCTGGAGTGGGGGCAGGGGGACTAATGAAAAACTGTTTTTT
CDR3 protein: CAWSGGRGTNEKLFF

D gene: .
J gene: TRBJ1-4
V gene: TRBV11-3
clone size: few
CDR3 DNA: TGTGCCAGCAGCTTAGGGGGCACTAATGAAAAACTGTTTTTT
CDR3 protein: CASSLGGTNEKLFF

D gene: .
J gene: TRBJ1-1
V gene: TRBV6-8
clone size: .
CDR3 DNA: TGTGCCAGCAGGTCGACCCGCCTAGAAGCTTTCTTT
CDR3 protein: CASRSTRLEAFF

D gene: TRBD1
J gene: TRBJ2-5
V gene: TRBV28
clone size: .
CDR3 DNA: TGTGCCAGCAGTTTCCAGGGGGCCGGCCAAGAGACCCAGTACTTC
CDR3 protein: CASSFQGAGQETQYF

D gene: TRBD1
J gene: TRBJ1-3
V gene: TRBV18
clone size: .
CDR3 DNA: TGTGCCAGCTCACCAGCGACAGGGGGCTCGGGAAACACCATATATTTT
CDR3 protein: CASSPATGGSGNTIYF

D gene: TRBD1
J gene: TRBJ1-6
V gene: TRBV30
clone size: few
CDR3 DNA: TGTGCCTGGAGTGTACTGGGGACAGGGGTTTCACCCCTCCACTTT
CDR3 protein: CAWSVLGTGVSPLHF

D gene: .
J gene: TRBJ2-1
V gene: TRBV10-3
clone size: .
CDR3 DNA: TGTGCCATCAGTGAGTCGGGTAGAAATGAGCAGTTCTTC
CDR3 protein: CAISESGRNEQFF

D gene: .
J gene: TRBJ1-1
V gene: TRBV6-8
clone size: few
CDR3 DNA: TGTGCCAGCAGGATACATGGACTGAACACTGAAGCTTTCTTT
CDR3 protein: CASRIHGLNTEAFF

D gene: .
J gene: TRBJ2-7
V gene: TRBV11-3
clone size: large
CDR3 DNA: TGTGCCAGCAGCCCCGGGTCGGGGGCCTACGAGCAGTACTTC
CDR3 protein: CASSPGSGAYEQYF

D gene: .
J gene: TRBJ2-3
V gene: TRBV18
clone size: .
CDR3 DNA: TGTGCCAGCTCGAGGGCAGGGGGGACAGATACGCAGTATTTT
CDR3 protein: CASSRAGGTDTQYF

D gene: TRBD2
J gene: TRBJ2-5
V gene: TRBV6-8
clone size: medium-sized
CDR3 DNA: TGTGCCAGCAGTTACCTGAAAACCGGGACTAGCGACACGACCCAGTACTTC
CDR3 protein: CASSYLKTGTSDTTQYF

D gene: TRBD1
J gene: TRBJ1-2
V gene: TRBV6-8
clone size: .
CDR3 DNA: TGTGCCATCAGTCTGACAGGGGGCCAGGATGGCTACACCTTC
CDR3 protein: CAISLTGGQDGYTF

D gene: TRBD1
J gene: TRBJ1-4
V gene: TRBV19
clone size: .
CDR3 DNA: TGTGCCAGTAGTGTCTCCGGGACAGGGAGCGAAAAACTGTTTTTT
CDR3 protein: CASSVSGTGSEKLFF

D gene: .
J gene: TRBJ1-2
V gene: TRBV6-8
clone size: few
CDR3 DNA: TGTGCCAGCAGTTCGACAGACTATGGCTACACCTTC
CDR3 protein: CASSSTDYGYTF

D gene: .
J gene: TRBJ1-1
V gene: TRBV28
clone size: few
CDR3 DNA: TGTGCCAGCAGCTCACCAACAGATGGAGCTTTCTTT
CDR3 protein: CASSSPTDGAFF

D gene: TRBD1
J gene: TRBJ1-2
V gene: TRBV6-8
clone size: .
CDR3 DNA: TGTGCCAGCAGTTACTCGAAGGGACAGGTCTATGGCTACACCTTC
CDR3 protein: CASSYSKGQVYGYTF

D gene: TRBD2
J gene: TRBJ2-5
V gene: TRBV11-3
clone size: .
CDR3 DNA: TGTGCCAGCAGCCGAGCGACTAGCGGGGCTCAAGAGACCCAGTACTTC
CDR3 protein: CASSRATSGAQETQYF

D gene: TRBD1
J gene: TRBJ1-5
V gene: TRBV28
clone size: .
CDR3 DNA: TGTGCCAGCAGTGAGAACAGGGGCAGCAATCAGCCCCAGCATTTT
CDR3 protein: CASSENRGSNQPQHF

D gene: .
J gene: TRBJ1-6
V gene: TRBV7-2
clone size: many
CDR3 DNA: TGTGCCAGCAGCGCATACAGGAATTCACCCCTCCACTTT
CDR3 protein: CASSAYRNSPLHF

D gene: .
J gene: TRBJ2-5
V gene: TRBV11-3
clone size: few
CDR3 DNA: TGTGCCAGCAGCTTTAACCCGAAGGGGGATGGAGAGACCCAGTACTTC
CDR3 protein: CASSFNPKGDGETQYF

D gene: .
J gene: TRBJ2-7
V gene: TRBV1
clone size: .
CDR3 DNA: TGCGCCAGCAGCCCGGCGGGGGGGGCCTACGAGCAGTACTTC
CDR3 protein: CASSPAGGAYEQYF

D gene: .
J gene: TRBJ1-4
V gene: TRBV7-2
clone size: .
CDR3 DNA: TGTGCCAGCAGCGACCGGGACCGCGAAAAACTGTTTTTT
CDR3 protein: CASSDRDREKLFF

D gene: TRBD1
J gene: TRBJ2-1
V gene: TRBV12-5
clone size: few
CDR3 DNA: TGTGCCAGCGGAGGACAGGGGACTGCTGAGCAGTTCTTC
CDR3 protein: CASGGQGTAEQFF

D gene: .
J gene: TRBJ2-7
V gene: TRBV30
clone size: medium-sized
CDR3 DNA: TGTGCCTGGACCTTAACCGGGCCTTCTAACGAGCAGTACTTC
CDR3 protein: CAWTLTGPSNEQYF

D gene: TRBD2
J gene: TRBJ2-1
V gene: TRBV9
clone size: few
CDR3 DNA: TGTGCCAGCAGCGTAGCTCAGGGGGCTAGCGGGGGTTTAACCTACAATGAGCAGTTCTTC
CDR3 protein: CASSVAQGASGGLTYNEQFF

D gene: TRBD1
J gene: TRBJ2-6
V gene: TRBV28
clone size: .
CDR3 DNA: TGTGCCAGCAGCGGAGAGGGGGCAGCTGGGGCCAACGTCCTGACTTTC
CDR3 protein: CASSGEGAAGANVLTF